This T cell receptor beta chain comes out of a study of T cells in localized non-small cell lung cancer. The study's findings and limits: A median 57 of the top 100 tumor clones appeared in adjacent lung. Sequencing involved a lone tumor region, leaving heterogeneity possible. Uninvolved adjacent lung had higher T cell clonality than tumor and all other tissues. A raised T cell density in blood coincided with lengthier overall survival.

CDR3 size: 12 residues. The germline gives CDR1 LNHDA, CDR2 SQIVND (reference sequence). V was cut by 5 bases and J by 8 bases, with 9 bases left in between. About this clone: Its antigen is not identified.

Sequencing was performed with immunoSEQ multiplex PCR; in TCRdb, only in-frame clones are kept and a portion is missing. The sample has fewer than 45,000 clones; around 80% are singletons. This chain joins TRBV19 and TRBJ1-4; D unclear. This sample comprised peripheral blood, obtained before any cancer treatment. The clonotype was recovered from a male donor at least 60 years old with stage III squamous cell lung carcinoma. The chain's CDR3 is CASSGLLEKLFF. CDR3 nucleotide sequence: TGTGCCAGTAGTGGCCTCCTCGAAAAACTGTTTTTT.